A selection of T cell receptor beta chains follows, all from one sample in a study of cytomegalovirus exposure and HLA in healthy donors. Produced via immunoSEQ multiplex PCR; TCRdb's table is partial and in-frame only. The sample lists some 95,000 clones; less than 70% were seen once. Sequenced input: PBMCs. These receptors were obtained from a female donor in good health and CMV-seronegative. The CDR3 runs from the conserved cysteine through the conserved F or W. Each record gives: V gene, J gene, clone size, D gene, CDR3 protein, CDR3 DNA. D genes are given only for firm matches. A clone size is listed for some rows: how often the clone was seen (once, few, many), or a class if it is expanded.

v_gene: TRBV9
j_gene: TRBJ1-6
abundance: .
d_gene: .
CDR3aa: CASSEGDYNSPLHF
CDR3nt: TGTGCCAGCAGCGAAGGGGACTATAATTCACCCCTCCACTTT

v_gene: TRBV5-6
j_gene: TRBJ1-4
abundance: .
d_gene: TRBD1
CDR3aa: CASSLAPGGAANEKLFF
CDR3nt: TGTGCCAGCAGCTTGGCCCCAGGGGGTGCGGCTAATGAAAAACTGTTTTTT

v_gene: TRBV7-2
j_gene: TRBJ1-2
abundance: .
d_gene: TRBD1
CDR3aa: CASSLAGQANYGYTF
CDR3nt: TGTGCCAGCAGCTTAGCAGGACAGGCTAACTATGGCTACACCTTC

v_gene: TRBV5-1
j_gene: TRBJ1-6
abundance: few
d_gene: TRBD1
CDR3aa: CASSFGTGLSPLHF
CDR3nt: TGCGCCAGCAGCTTCGGGACAGGGCTTTCACCCCTCCACTTT

v_gene: TRBV27
j_gene: TRBJ2-1
abundance: .
d_gene: TRBD2
CDR3aa: CASSLTTSGYNEQFF
CDR3nt: TGTGCCAGCAGTTTAACCACTAGCGGATACAATGAGCAGTTCTTC

v_gene: TRBV29-1
j_gene: TRBJ2-7
abundance: few
d_gene: TRBD1
CDR3aa: CSVGTASSYEQYF
CDR3nt: TGCAGCGTGGGGACAGCCAGCTCCTACGAGCAGTACTTC

v_gene: TRBV10-3
j_gene: TRBJ1-1
abundance: .
d_gene: .
CDR3aa: CAIGRRGTEAFF
CDR3nt: TGTGCCATCGGCAGGCGGGGCACTGAAGCTTTCTTT

v_gene: TRBV4-3
j_gene: TRBJ2-1
abundance: .
d_gene: .
CDR3aa: CASSYNNEQFF
CDR3nt: TGCGCCAGCAGCTACAACAATGAGCAGTTCTTC

v_gene: TRBV25-1
j_gene: TRBJ2-7
abundance: .
d_gene: TRBD2
CDR3aa: CASSREGYEQYF
CDR3nt: TGTGCCAGCAGCAGGGAGGGTTACGAGCAGTACTTC

v_gene: TRBV7-9
j_gene: TRBJ2-7
abundance: few
d_gene: .
CDR3aa: CASSLRGSYEQYF
CDR3nt: TGTGCCAGCAGCCTGCGGGGCTCCTACGAGCAGTACTTC

v_gene: TRBV2
j_gene: TRBJ2-7
abundance: few
d_gene: TRBD2
CDR3aa: CASIVLAGGYEQYF
CDR3nt: TGTGCCAGCATAGTCCTAGCGGGAGGGTACGAGCAGTACTTC

v_gene: TRBV19
j_gene: TRBJ2-2
abundance: .
d_gene: .
CDR3aa: CASSFGSNTGELFF
CDR3nt: TGTGCCAGTAGTTTCGGGAGCAACACCGGGGAGCTGTTTTTT

v_gene: TRBV7-8
j_gene: TRBJ2-3
abundance: .
d_gene: TRBD2
CDR3aa: CASSLLAGLTDTQYF
CDR3nt: TGTGCCAGCAGCTTACTAGCGGGACTCACAGATACGCAGTATTTT

v_gene: TRBV11-2
j_gene: TRBJ2-7
abundance: .
d_gene: TRBD2
CDR3aa: CASSARASGGEDGQYF
CDR3nt: TGTGCCAGCAGCGCTAGAGCTAGCGGGGGGGAGGATGGGCAGTACTTC

v_gene: TRBV20-1
j_gene: TRBJ2-3
abundance: .
d_gene: .
CDR3aa: CSAGRGDTQYF
CDR3nt: TGCAGTGCTGGGAGGGGGGATACGCAGTATTTT

v_gene: TRBV7-9
j_gene: TRBJ1-1
abundance: .
d_gene: .
CDR3aa: CASEVWGLDTEAFF
CDR3nt: TGTGCCAGCGAGGTCTGGGGGCTGGACACTGAAGCTTTCTTT

v_gene: TRBV5-6
j_gene: TRBJ1-1
abundance: .
d_gene: TRBD1
CDR3aa: CASSHRTGTNTEAFF
CDR3nt: TGTGCCAGCAGCCATAGGACAGGGACGAACACTGAAGCTTTCTTT

v_gene: TRBV6-5
j_gene: TRBJ2-7
abundance: .
d_gene: .
CDR3aa: CASSYSGGDSYEQYF
CDR3nt: TGTGCCAGCAGTTACTCGGGCGGGGACTCCTACGAGCAGTACTTC

v_gene: TRBV5-1
j_gene: TRBJ2-3
abundance: .
d_gene: .
CDR3aa: CASSQDASTDTQYF
CDR3nt: TGCGCCAGCAGCCAGGATGCTAGCACAGATACGCAGTATTTT

v_gene: TRBV9
j_gene: TRBJ1-1
abundance: .
d_gene: .
CDR3aa: CASSPPSGDSTEAFF
CDR3nt: TGTGCCAGCAGCCCACCTTCGGGGGATTCCACTGAAGCTTTCTTT

v_gene: TRBV5-4
j_gene: TRBJ2-3
abundance: .
d_gene: TRBD2
CDR3aa: CASSLPGLAGDTQYF
CDR3nt: TGTGCCAGCAGCCTCCCGGGACTAGCTGGAGATACGCAGTATTTT

v_gene: TRBV28
j_gene: TRBJ1-1
abundance: .
d_gene: .
CDR3aa: CASSFWQPNTEAFF
CDR3nt: TGTGCCAGCAGTTTCTGGCAACCGAACACTGAAGCTTTCTTT

v_gene: TRBV6-5
j_gene: TRBJ2-7
abundance: .
d_gene: .
CDR3aa: CASRPTGIYEQYF
CDR3nt: TGTGCCAGCAGGCCTACAGGGATCTACGAGCAGTACTTC

v_gene: TRBV7-8
j_gene: TRBJ2-7
abundance: .
d_gene: .
CDR3aa: CASSLVGASRTYEQYF
CDR3nt: TGTGCCAGCAGCTTGGTGGGAGCTAGCAGGACCTACGAGCAGTACTTC